This entry is about one TCR beta chain. This record comes from a study of sequential checkpoint blockade in melanoma. Study as a whole: First-line arms were nivolumab then ipilimumab, or the reverse, randomized 1:1. After both sequences, patients received maintenance nivolumab.

The treatment: randomized to nivolumab then ipilimumab (arm A) or the reverse (arm B). From thawed PBMCs, live CD3+CD8+ cells negative for CD19 and CD56 were sorted. Only in-frame clones appear in the TCRdb table, and some are missing; sequencing was by immunoSEQ multiplex PCR. The sample records 8,500 to 10,000 clones, roughly 77% being singletons. Sequencing used CD8+ T cells sorted from blood (inferred from file names), obtained from a patient given nivolumab and ipilimumab in sequence. This clonotype was sampled from a human donor with melanoma.

The DNA of the CDR3 is TGTGCCAGTAGTCAAACGGGACAGCCTCACACTGAAGCTTTCTTT. It yields the protein CASSQTGQPHTEAFF. The V call is TRBV19, the J call TRBJ1-1; 7 bases agree with TRBD1. Germline assignment: CDR1 LNHDA and CDR2 SQIVND (reference sequence). CDR3 length: 15 amino acids. The trim removed 5 bases at V and 3 bases at J, leaving 9 bases unmatched.